A selection of T cell receptor beta chains follows, all from one sample in a study of tumor-infiltrating lymphocytes in oesophageal squamous cell carcinoma. TCRdb independently ran MiXCR on the PCR reads; one entry per CDR3 protein. The sample contains about 18,000 distinct CDR3 sequences, 44% of which appear only once. Material: blood. Receptors originate from a female donor with esophageal squamous cell carcinoma. The conserved cysteine and the conserved F or W are not part of the CDR3 here. The order of the fields is J gene, V gene, CDR3 protein.

TRBJ2-6,TRBV7-3,ASSPALSGANVLT
-,TRBV11-2,ASSSRGLLAGLYEQY
TRBJ1-5,TRBV6-4,ASSPGGGQPQH
-,TRBV9,ASSKREWGAYEQY
TRBJ2-1,TRBV7-6,ASSPTRGDYGPGGEQF
TRBJ1-2,TRBV11-2,ASSTGYGYT
TRBJ2-2,TRBV19,ASSVLNTGELF
TRBJ1-1,TRBV6-1,ASGKGTGGHTEAF
TRBJ2-3,TRBV4-2,ASSPRLAAQVADTQY
TRBJ2-2,TRBV19,ASTWVANTGELF
TRBJ2-7,TRBV5-1,ASSLDVTYEQY
-,TRBV12-3/TRBV12-4,ASSQFLPGNGEQY
-,TRBV7-3,ASSLTSPSGNEQF
TRBJ2-3,TRBV7-6,ASSGKADTQY
-,TRBV29-1,SVSGTGELF
TRBJ2-5,TRBV27,ASSFGASGRLETQY
TRBJ1-4,TRBV5-4,ASSLNRAVNEKLF
TRBJ2-7,TRBV12-3/TRBV12-4,ASGSAFSYNEQY
TRBJ1-2,TRBV29-1,SAPGVPFYGYT
TRBJ1-1,TRBV7-3,ASSFSFRNEAEAF
-,TRBV7-9,ASSLRGEQF
TRBJ2-2,TRBV20-1,SARLAGGTGELF
TRBJ1-1,TRBV7-3,ASSSQMNTEAF
TRBJ2-1,TRBV7-2,ASSSTSRLAGVRLWDNEQF
TRBJ1-3,TRBV4-3,ASSQDGTGGNTIY
TRBJ2-7,TRBV7-8,ASSLVPSPSYNEQY
TRBJ2-3,TRBV6-4,ASSSTGASTDTQY
-,TRBV27,ASSLDRGYEQY
TRBJ2-3,TRBV6-5,ASSTDRGADTQY
TRBJ1-5,TRBV7-2,ASSLQGGQPQH
TRBJ2-7,TRBV5-1,ASSVSGLADEQY
-,TRBV24-1,ATSDRGSSYNEQF
TRBJ2-1,TRBV7-9,ASSPTALAAPYNEQF
TRBJ1-4,TRBV6-2/TRBV6-3,ASSMNIGEKLF
-,TRBV6-5,ASRLMISGGNNEQF
TRBJ1-4,TRBV10-2,ASRGGEKLF
TRBJ2-3,TRBV7-3,ASSLTGASTDTQY
TRBJ1-5,TRBV10-2,ASSERQVSNQPQH